The 17 T cell receptor beta chains reported below all come from one sample, sequenced in a study of PD-1 blockade in classical Hodgkin lymphoma. Only in-frame clones appear in the TCRdb table, and some are missing; sequencing was by immunoSEQ multiplex PCR. Among 7,500 to 8,000 clones listed, 75% to 90% were seen once. Each patient experienced a relapse that followed autologous stem cell transplantation, and brentuximab vedotin exposure varied. CD4+ T cells were purified from thawed PBMCs by negative selection. The material sequenced was CD4+ T cells from blood, taken at baseline. These receptors were collected from a human donor with classical Hodgkin lymphoma.

This chain links TRBV7-2 with TRBJ1-2; unclear D gene. Germline V gives CDR1 SGHTA, CDR2 FQGNSA. V was trimmed by 2 bases and J by 8 bases, leaving 12 bases between them. This CDR3 comprises 13 residues. CDR3 sequence reads: CASSLTGPSGYTF. The CDR3 DNA sequence: TGTGCCAGCAGCTTAACCGGGCCCTCGGGCTACACCTTC.

The chain employs TRBV5-1 and TRBJ1-1; D unclear. The CDR3 totals 12 residues. Looked up from germline, CDR1 is SGHRS and CDR2 is YFSETQ. Trimming removed 5 bases from V and 8 bases from J, with 13 bases in between. The CDR3 reads CASSRDGEEAFF. CDR3 nucleotides: TGCGCCAGCAGTAGAGATGGGGAAGAAGCTTTCTTT.

V gene TRBV18 combines with J gene TRBJ1-5; 9 bases agree with TRBD1. The V and J ends lost 10 bases and 4 bases, in that order; junction bases with no gene match: 5. The CDR3 is made up of 13 amino acids. Germline CDR1 and CDR2: KGHSH and LQKENI. CDR3 DNA sequence: TGTGCCACCAAGGACAGGGGAAATCAGCCCCAGCATTTT. As protein: CATKDRGNQPQHF.

The CDR3 DNA is TGTGCCAGCTCACCAAGTGGGGACAGGATCTACAATGAGCAGTTCTTC. This codes for CASSPSGDRIYNEQFF. The chain carries TRBV18 and TRBJ2-1, with 8 positions matching TRBD1. This CDR3 is built from 16 residues. Germline CDR1 KGHSH, CDR2 LQKENI. Trimming cost V 2 bases and J 3 bases; bases outside gene matches: 6.

The genes are TRBV4-3 and TRBJ2-7; 7 nucleotides align to TRBD1. Germline V gene data show CDR1 as LGHNA and CDR2 as YSLEER. The CDR3 sequence is 16 residues long. With V trimmed by 0 bases and J by 1 base, 6 bases remained unmatched. The CDR3 coding sequence is TGCGCCAGCAGCCAAGAAAAATGGGACAGATCCTACGAGCAGTACTTC. Its translation is CASSQEKWDRSYEQYF.

This chain uses TRBV27 with TRBJ2-6; D not certain. Germline V gene data show CDR1 as MNHEY and CDR2 as SMNVEV (reference sequence). This CDR3 region has 14 residues. Trimming took off 5 bases at V and 0 bases at J, with 5 bases between the two ends. CDR3: CASSPRSGANVLTF. CDR3 sequence (DNA): TGTGCCAGCAGTCCGCGCTCTGGGGCCAACGTCCTGACTTTC.

In this sample, this clone turned up a few times. This chain's CDR3 is CASSQVAANVLTF. The CDR3, as DNA: TGTGCCAGCAGCCAAGTTGCGGCCAACGTCCTGACTTTC. The gene calls are TRBV14 and TRBJ2-6; no clear D gene. V was shortened by 1 base and J by 6 bases, with 4 bases between the two germline ends. CDR3 size: 13 residues. From germline, CDR1 is SGHDN and CDR2 FVKESK.

V is TRBV5-1 and J is TRBJ2-3; a weak D match, TRBD2 (5 bases). CDR3 length: 14 residues. In germline, CDR1 is SGHRS, CDR2 YFSETQ. Trimming took off 4 bases at V and 2 bases at J, with 11 bases between the two ends. The CDR3 here is CASSGLKNTDTQYF. CDR3 DNA: TGCGCCAGCAGCGGACTCAAAAACACAGATACGCAGTATTTT.

The J gene is TRBJ2-7, the V gene TRBV7-9, with D maybe TRBD1 (6 bases). The CDR3 covers 17 residues. CDR1 SEHNR and CDR2 FQNEAQ come from the germline V gene (reference sequence). V dropped 1 base and J dropped 2 bases, with 18 bases sitting between them. The CDR3 DNA sequence: TGTGCCAGCAGCTTAGTCCCCGGAACAGGGATCGCCTACGAGCAGTACTTC. The encoded protein is CASSLVPGTGIAYEQYF.

As for this clone: Distinct nucleotide sequences in the sample also encode this CDR3. J is TRBJ2-1 and V is TRBV5-6; D is uncertain. V dropped 3 bases and J dropped 6 bases, with 13 bases sitting between them. CDR1 and CDR2 from the germline V gene are SGHDT and YYEEEE. The CDR3 sequence is 14 residues long. Here the CDR3 DNA reads TGTGCCAGCAGCTCCCTAACTCGGAGCAATGAGCAGTTCTTC. It specifies CASSSLTRSNEQFF.

The genes are TRBV18 and TRBJ2-7; TRBD2 matches 8 bases. Germline V gene data show CDR1 as KGHSH and CDR2 as LQKENI. Trimming cost V 1 base and J 3 bases; bases outside gene matches: 20. The CDR3 length is 20 residues. The CDR3 sequence: CASSPRIGGSAGGPLYEQYF. CDR3 bases: TGTGCCAGCTCACCACGGATCGGGGGTTCGGCGGGGGGCCCCCTCTACGAGCAGTACTTC.

The CDR3 nucleotides read TGTGCCAGCAGTTCCCTCGGGACAGGGCGAGACTATGGCTACACCTTC. It specifies CASSSLGTGRDYGYTF. The chain couples TRBV27 to TRBJ1-2; 9 bases are shared with TRBD1. CDR1 and CDR2 from the germline V gene are MNHEY and SMNVEV (reference sequence). The CDR3 extends over 16 amino acids. V gave up 4 bases and J gave up 3 bases; unmatched junction bases: 9.

CDR3 protein: CAWSVGSGRAYEQYF. DNA of the CDR3: TGTGCCTGGAGCGTTGGTAGCGGGAGGGCCTACGAGCAGTACTTC. The rearrangement joins TRBV30 to TRBJ2-7, with 11 bases lining up with TRBD2. The length of the CDR3 is 15 residues. Per germline, CDR1 GTSNPN and CDR2 SVGIG (reference sequence). With V trimmed by 3 bases and J by 2 bases, 6 bases remained unmatched.

This rearrangement joins TRBV5-1 to TRBJ2-5; TRBD1 matches at 10 bases. J gave up 5 bases and V 4 bases, and 5 bases lay outside the gene matches. Germline V gene data show CDR1 as SGHRS and CDR2 as YFSETQ. CDR3 size: 14 residues. CDR3 sequence: CASSPGTGVETQYF. The CDR3 DNA sequence: TGCGCCAGCAGCCCCGGGACAGGGGTCGAGACCCAGTACTTC.

The rearrangement uses TRBV10-2 and TRBJ1-4, with D hard to call. The CDR3 consists of 13 residues. Germline V lookup: CDR1 WSHSY, CDR2 SAAADI. V was clipped by 5 bases and J by 5 bases, with 9 bases between them. CDR3 in amino acids: CASSRGANEKLFF. CDR3 coding DNA: TGCGCCAGCAGTCGGGGAGCAAATGAAAAACTGTTTTTT.

This clone turned up a few times. The V gene is TRBV2, the J gene TRBJ2-7, with D possibly TRBD1 on 5 matching bases. Per the germline V gene, CDR1 is SNHLY and CDR2 is FYNNEI. V dropped 3 bases and J dropped 12 bases, with 15 bases sitting between them. This CDR3 is built from 12 residues. The CDR3 coding sequence is TGTGCCAGCAGTGATTTGTTAGGACACCCGTACTTC. Its translation: CASSDLLGHPYF.

The V and J genes are TRBV28 and TRBJ1-3; a weak D match, TRBD1 (6 bases). V lost 3 bases, J lost 5 bases, and 14 bases lay in between. CDR1 and CDR2 (germline): MDHEN, SYDVKM. The CDR3 contains 15 residues. The CDR3 coding sequence is TGTGCCAGCAGTTTCGGGGGGGCGCTTAGAAACACCATATATTTT. Protein: CASSFGGALRNTIYF.